The 16 T cell receptor beta chains presented below share a single source sample, sequenced in a study of blood T cell repertoires in COVID-19. The data were produced by immunoSEQ multiplex PCR, yet TCRdb's version contains in-frame clones alone and is incomplete. This sample has approximately 170,000 clones, with around 85% found just once. Material for sequencing was peripheral blood. The receptors derive from a man aged 80 or over with COVID-19, enrolled during active disease.

The CDR3 region is CASGPAPSGYEQYF. The CDR3 nucleotides are TGTGCTAGTGGTCCTGCGCCCAGCGGATACGAGCAGTACTTC. The chain employs TRBV12-5 and TRBJ2-7; tentative D call: TRBD2 (5 bases). Trimming cost V 5 bases and J 4 bases, with 15 bases left between them. The CDR3 spans 14 residues. Looked up from germline, CDR1 is LGHNT and CDR2 is FRNRAP.

The chain combines TRBV29-1 with TRBJ1-3, with D uncertain. The germline gives CDR1 SQVTM, CDR2 ANQGSEA. This CDR3 is 14 amino acids long. V was cut by 4 bases and J by 3 bases, with 13 bases left in between. Here the CDR3 DNA reads TGCAGCGTTGGCGGCATTAACAATGGAAACACCATATATTTT. Translating it yields CSVGGINNGNTIYF.

The rearrangement links TRBV5-6 to TRBJ1-4; possibly TRBD1 for D (5 bases). V gave up 4 bases and J gave up 0 bases, with 13 bases separating them. Germline lookup yields CDR1 SGHDT and CDR2 YYEEEE. This CDR3 comprises 16 residues. The CDR3 sequence: CASSGYRSPTNEKLFF. CDR3 DNA sequence: TGTGCCAGCAGCGGGTACAGGTCCCCAACTAATGAAAAACTGTTTTTT.

The chain combines TRBV28 with TRBJ2-7, with a possible D match to TRBD2 (7 bases). CDR1 MDHEN and CDR2 SYDVKM come from the germline V gene. V gave up 6 bases and J gave up 6 bases, with 18 bases separating them. This CDR3 spans 14 amino acids. CDR3 region: CASRGGPGSAEQYF. The CDR3 coding sequence is TGTGCCAGCAGGGGGGGGCCGGGGTCGGCCGAGCAGTACTTC.

The chain is built from TRBV29-1 and TRBJ2-3; 7 bases line up with TRBD2. Germline CDR1 is SQVTM and CDR2 is ANQGSEA. This CDR3 is 14 amino acids long. The trim removed 2 bases at V and 3 bases at J, leaving 5 bases unmatched. CDR3: CSVELAVGTDTQYF. CDR3 coding DNA: TGCAGCGTTGAACTAGCGGTGGGAACAGATACGCAGTATTTT.

The V call is TRBV4-3, the J call TRBJ1-2; tentative D call: TRBD1 (6 bases). V was clipped by 2 bases and J by 7 bases, with 14 bases between them. The germline CDR1 and CDR2 sequences are LGHNA and YSLEER. The CDR3 runs 14 residues. The CDR3 spells CASSQYRETGGYTF. CDR3 nucleotides: TGCGCCAGCAGCCAATACAGGGAGACGGGTGGCTACACCTTC.

This sequence joins TRBV5-1 and TRBJ1-2, with 7 bases fitting TRBD1. With V trimmed by 0 bases and J by 7 bases, 3 bases remained unmatched. CDR1 is SGHRS, CDR2 YFSETQ, per germline. The CDR3 runs to 13 residues. CDR3 DNA sequence: TGCGCCAGCAGCTTGGAAGGGGGCGGTGGCTACACCTTC. Amino acids: CASSLEGGGGYTF.

The chain has TRBV4-1 and TRBJ1-2, with 7 bases fitting TRBD1. The CDR3 has 16 amino acids. Germline lookup yields CDR1 MGHRA and CDR2 YSYEKL. V was pared by 4 bases and J by 4 bases, with 12 bases of the junction left unmatched. The CDR3 here is CASSPVGTVEFYGYTF. CDR3 bases: TGCGCCAGCAGCCCCGTCGGGACAGTCGAATTCTATGGCTACACCTTC.

The chain uses TRBV7-4 and TRBJ2-1; 12 bases match TRBD1. CDR1 and CDR2 (germline): SGHVT, SQSDAQ. V was pared by 3 bases and J by 2 bases, with 14 bases of the junction left unmatched. The CDR3 is 20 amino acids. CDR3: CASSFLGTGGSLDPYNEQFF. CDR3 DNA sequence: TGTGCCAGCAGCTTTCTCGGGACAGGGGGCTCGTTGGACCCCTACAATGAGCAGTTCTTC.

The chain has TRBV20-1 and TRBJ2-3; D is unclear. This CDR3 is 11 amino acids long. The germline V gene encodes CDR1 DFQATT and CDR2 SNEGSKA (reference sequence). The V and J ends lost 2 bases and 2 bases respectively, with 2 bases between them. The CDR3 protein is CSARLTDTQYF. DNA of the CDR3: TGCAGTGCTAGACTCACAGATACGCAGTATTTT.

J is TRBJ1-4 and V is TRBV7-6, with 8 bases matching TRBD1. This CDR3 has 14 residues. V shed 2 bases and J 8 bases; nucleotides not matched to a gene: 4. Germline lookup yields CDR1 SGHVS and CDR2 FNYEAQ. The CDR3 is CASSLQPGGEKLFF. In nucleotides, the CDR3 is TGTGCCAGCAGCTTACAACCAGGGGGCGAAAAACTGTTTTTT.

This clone was found a few times. The gene calls are TRBV27 and TRBJ1-2; 9 bases agree with TRBD1. The CDR3 is 12 amino acids. J lost 7 bases, V lost 5 bases, and 2 bases had no gene match. Germline loops: CDR1 MNHEY, CDR2 SMNVEV (reference sequence). As DNA, the CDR3 is TGTGCCAGCAGTGGGACAGGGTTTGGCTACACCTTC. Translation: CASSGTGFGYTF.

The chain uses TRBV19 and TRBJ1-2, with D maybe TRBD1 (6 bases). This CDR3 is 13 amino acids long. CDR1 and CDR2 (germline): LNHDA, SQIVND (reference sequence). V lost 3 bases to trimming and J lost 3 bases, with 8 bases between them. The CDR3 loop reads CASSMYRDYGYTF. CDR3 nucleotides: TGTGCCAGTAGTATGTACAGGGACTATGGCTACACCTTC.

The table lists this clone with a few counts. The chain combines TRBV2 with TRBJ1-3, with D uncertain. This CDR3 has 14 amino acids. Trimming left V 4 bases short and J 1 base short, with 8 bases between. Germline CDR1 and CDR2: SNHLY and FYNNEI. CDR3 amino acids: CASSVEGSGNTIYF. The CDR3 coding sequence is TGTGCCAGCAGTGTTGAGGGATCTGGAAACACCATATATTTT.

This chain joins TRBV3-1 (or the pseudogene TRBV3-2) and TRBJ2-1; tentative D call: TRBD2 (6 bases). CDR3 length: 17 amino acids. Germline V gives CDR1 LGHDT, CDR2 YNNKEL (reference sequence). Trimming pared 0 bases from V and 7 bases from J, leaving 19 bases between. CDR3 nucleotide sequence: TGTGCCAGCAGCCAAGATTTCGGGGGTCCCTCAGGGAATGAGCAGTTCTTC. Protein sequence: CASSQDFGGPSGNEQFF.

The gene calls are TRBV4-3 and TRBJ1-1; D unresolved. Trimming removed 3 bases from V and 7 bases from J, with 6 bases in between. The CDR3 loop spans 11 amino acids. Germline-derived CDR1 and CDR2 are LGHNA and YSLEER. CDR3 in DNA: TGCGCCAGCAGCCAGTATAATGAAGCTTTCTTT. This gives the protein CASSQYNEAFF.